This TCR beta chain stems from a study of cytomegalovirus exposure and HLA in healthy donors. PCR involved 60 Vbeta and 13 Jbeta primers. Measured with immunoSEQ multiplex PCR; TCRdb has only the in-frame clones, and not every one. The repertoire consists of 150,000 or so clones, with roughly 73% occurring once and the leading ten covering about 1.5%. On this clone: The antigen is undetermined.

Germline values: CDR1 LNHNV, CDR2 YYDKDF (reference sequence). The CDR3 is 13 amino acids. V gave up 5 bases and J gave up 4 bases, with 11 bases separating them. Overall study findings and caveats: Confirmation in vitro established that three CMV-associated chains were specific for CMV antigens.

The rearrangement links TRBV15 to TRBJ1-1; D is possibly TRBD1 (5 bases). This sequence was found in a woman aged 25 to 39 in good health and CMV-seronegative. The sample taken for sequencing was PBMCs. CDR3 region: CATSAGLVTEAFF. The CDR3 DNA sequence: TGTGCCACCAGCGCAGGGTTGGTCACTGAAGCTTTCTTT.